The clone carrying this T cell receptor beta chain was seen a few times. Antigen: not known. The sample comes from a study of blood T cells in healthy people across ages. This CDR3 spans 13 amino acids. Trimming took off 2 bases at V and 6 bases at J, with 10 bases between the two ends. CDR1 is SEHNR, CDR2 FQNEAQ, per germline (reference sequence). Researchers isolated at least 6 million PBMCs per sample. Through a sample-barcoded 5' primer and a J-beta primer mix, a second PCR was run for roughly 7 to 11 cycles. Each cDNA molecule, via a template-switch adaptor with 12 random nucleotides, was tagged. From each sample, at least 2.5 million paired-end reads containing CDR3 were obtained. Each CDR3 protein is one row after TCRdb ran MiXCR on the 5' RACE reads. The sample has about 720,000 distinct CDR3 sequences; over 20% are singletons. General study findings and limits: Compared with aged donors, long-lived donors showed fewer expanded clones, suggesting selection.

Sample: blood. This TCR was sampled from a man between 70 and 80 years old in good health. V and J are TRBV7-9 and TRBJ1-2; D is possibly TRBD1 (5 bases). The CDR3 loop reads CASSLRAGNGYTF. The CDR3 DNA reads TGTGCCAGCAGCTTAAGGGCAGGGAATGGCTACACCTTC.